The 11 T cell receptor beta chains in this list originate from one sample, sequenced in a study of blood T cell repertoires in COVID-19. The method was immunoSEQ multiplex PCR; TCRdb's version includes in-frame clones alone and lacks a portion of them. Of fewer than 40,000 clones in the sample, around 85% are singletons; the top ten hold approximately 8.9%. The sequencing sample was made of peripheral blood. All receptors come from a human donor in a cohort sampled during active COVID-19.

The chain joins TRBV27 to TRBJ2-3; maybe TRBD2 (6 bases). There are 15 residues in the CDR3. Germline lookup yields CDR1 MNHEY and CDR2 SMNVEV (reference sequence). Between the trimmed V and J ends, which lost 2 bases and 2 bases, there was a span of 11 bases. CDR3 sequence (DNA): TGTGCCAGCAGTTTAGGACTACAGACCACAGATACGCAGTATTTT. Amino acid sequence: CASSLGLQTTDTQYF.

The gene calls are TRBV6-5 and TRBJ1-5, with 8 bases identical to TRBD1. Trimming at V came to 5 bases and at J to 4 bases, leaving 4 bases not matched to a gene. Germline CDR1 and CDR2: MNHEY and SVGAGI. CDR3 length equals 14 residues. CDR3 residues: CASSNTGGNQPQHF. The CDR3 nucleotides are TGTGCCAGCAGTAATACAGGGGGAAATCAGCCCCAGCATTTT.

The chain combines TRBV5-4 with TRBJ2-1; 7 bases fit TRBD2. CDR3 size: 15 residues. Germline-derived CDR1 and CDR2 are SGHNT and YYREEE (reference sequence). The V segment lost 1 base and the J segment 6 bases; nucleotides outside the gene matches: 7. CDR3: CASSLRLADSNEQFF. The CDR3 DNA sequence: TGTGCCAGCAGCTTGCGTCTAGCGGATTCCAATGAGCAGTTCTTC.

This chain links TRBV10-3 with TRBJ2-3, with D maybe TRBD2 (7 bases). The CDR3 is 16 residues long. The V end was cut by 7 bases, the J end by 2 bases, with 19 bases between. Germline V gives CDR1 ENHRY, CDR2 SYGVKD. The DNA for the CDR3 is TGTGCCATCAATCAGGGAGGGGGAGTTGACACAGATACGCAGTATTTT. This gives the protein CAINQGGGVDTDTQYF.

J is TRBJ2-1 and V is TRBV30; TRBD1 matches 7 bases. Germline V gives CDR1 GTSNPN, CDR2 SVGIG (reference sequence). Trimming cost V 2 bases and J 9 bases; bases outside gene matches: 10. CDR3 size: 14 residues. CDR3 bases: TGTGCCTGGAGTAGAGGGGGCGATCGTGGTGAGCAGTTCTTC. Translated, it gives CAWSRGGDRGEQFF.

The rearrangement links TRBV9 to TRBJ2-2; TRBD2 matches 9 bases. Germline V gene lookup returns CDR1 SGDLS and CDR2 YYNGEE. The CDR3 extends over 17 amino acids. V trimming: 4 bases; J trimming: 7 bases; junction bases outside the gene matches: 14. CDR3 in amino acids: CASSPLVGSGSGGELFF. The CDR3 DNA reads TGTGCCAGCAGCCCTCTCGTTGGTAGCGGGAGTGGCGGGGAGCTGTTTTTT.

The chain couples TRBV25-1 to TRBJ1-1; 7 nucleotides align to TRBD1. CDR1 is MGHDK and CDR2 is SYGVNS in the germline V gene. V dropped 4 bases and J dropped 0; count of bases not matched to a gene: 11. CDR3 length: 17 residues. The CDR3: CASSGNQGGPMNTEAFF. CDR3 bases: TGTGCCAGCAGTGGGAATCAGGGGGGCCCTATGAACACTGAAGCTTTCTTT.

The rearrangement uses TRBV7-9 and TRBJ2-3, with 10 nucleotides matching TRBD2. This CDR3 has 15 amino acids. The V segment lost 8 bases and the J segment 4 bases; nucleotides outside the gene matches: 9. In germline, CDR1 is SEHNR, CDR2 FQNEAQ (reference sequence). The CDR3 bases are TGTGCCAGCCGGCTAGCGGGAGTTTACGCAGATACGCAGTATTTT. Protein: CASRLAGVYADTQYF. The full variable domain, its missing parts supplied by reference TRBV7-9 and TRBJ2-3, is DTGVSQNPRHKITKRGQNVTFRCDPISEHNRLYWYRQTLGQGPEFLTYFQNEAQLEKSRLLSDRFSAERPKGSFSTLEIQRTEQGDSAMYLCASRLAGVYADTQYFGPGTRLTVL.

CDR3 coding DNA: TGTGCCAGCAGCCGAAGACAGGGGAGGTACGAGCAGTACTTC. It specifies CASSRRQGRYEQYF. The chain is built from TRBV7-9 and TRBJ2-7, with 8 bases identical to TRBD1. The junction had 7 bases not matched to a gene; V was cut back by 5 bases and J by 4 bases. The germline V gene encodes CDR1 SEHNR and CDR2 FQNEAQ (reference sequence). The CDR3 runs to 14 residues.

A single count supports this clone. The rearrangement joins TRBV10-1 to TRBJ2-5; 7 positions match TRBD1. The CDR3 consists of 13 residues. Germline values: CDR1 WNHNN, CDR2 SYGVQD (reference sequence). The ends lost 4 bases at V and 2 bases at J; junction bases unmatched: 1. The CDR3 spells CASSVQGQETQYF. DNA for the CDR3: TGCGCCAGCAGTGTACAGGGGCAAGAGACCCAGTACTTC.

V usage is TRBV30 and J usage is TRBJ2-5, with D possibly being TRBD2 (5 bases). The length of the CDR3 is 14 residues. V dropped 2 bases and J dropped 3 bases, with 13 bases sitting between them. Germline CDR1 reads GTSNPN; CDR2 reads SVGIG (reference sequence). DNA for the CDR3: TGTGCCTGGAGTATTCTGCCCGGGAAAGAGACCCAGTACTTC. Protein sequence: CAWSILPGKETQYF.